The 20 T cell receptor beta chains in this list originate from one sample, sequenced in a study of blood T cell repertoires in COVID-19. TCRdb keeps only in-frame clones here, not all; method: immunoSEQ multiplex PCR. The data show hundreds of thousands of clones, over 75% seen once. The sequenced sample consisted of peripheral blood. Every receptor here comes from a man between 50 and 59 years old with active or convalescent COVID-19.

This clone was picked up a small number of times. The chain uses TRBV6-2 or TRBV6-3 and TRBJ1-1, with D uncertain. V lost 0 bases and J lost 1, with 9 bases in between. Germline CDR1 reads MNHEY; CDR2 reads SVGEGT. This CDR3 is built from 15 residues. This CDR3 is CASSYSTEGNTEAFF. The CDR3 DNA is TGTGCCAGCAGTTACTCGACCGAGGGGAACACTGAAGCTTTCTTT.

This chain joins TRBV18 and TRBJ1-5; 9 nucleotides line up with TRBD1. This CDR3 spans 14 amino acids. From germline, CDR1 is KGHSH and CDR2 LQKENI. V lost 6 bases to trimming and J lost 5 bases; unmatched junction nucleotides: 5. The CDR3 reads CASSLGTGHQPQHF. CDR3 nucleotides: TGTGCCAGCTCGCTTGGGACAGGGCATCAGCCCCAGCATTTT.

This clone was found a few times. The chain employs TRBV29-1 and TRBJ1-4; TRBD1 matches 9 bases. The CDR3 is made up of 13 amino acids. CDR1 is SQVTM, CDR2 ANQGSEA, per germline. V was pared by 7 bases and J by 5 bases, with 5 bases of the junction left unmatched. CDR3 in amino acids: CSGGQGRNEKLFF. The CDR3 coding sequence is TGCAGCGGGGGACAGGGACGGAATGAAAAACTGTTTTTT.

The V call is TRBV2, the J call TRBJ1-5, with unresolved D. The germline V gene has CDR1 SNHLY and CDR2 FYNNEI. CDR3 size: 15 residues. V was trimmed by 2 bases and J by 5 bases, leaving 13 bases between them. The CDR3 reads CASSESRPDHQPQHF. The CDR3 DNA reads TGTGCCAGCAGTGAAAGCAGGCCCGACCATCAGCCCCAGCATTTT.

This clone was detected a few times. The genes are TRBV5-1 and TRBJ1-3; TRBD1 might be the D (6 bases). This CDR3 comprises 14 residues. The V and J ends lost 3 bases and 11 bases respectively, with 18 bases between them. In germline, CDR1 is SGHRS, CDR2 YFSETQ. The DNA of the CDR3 is TGCGCCAGCAGCTCCCGGGACACCGAGGACTCCATATATTTT. Translation gives CASSSRDTEDSIYF. Drawing the rest from reference TRBV5-1 and TRBJ1-3, the complete variable domain is KAGVTQTPRYLIKTRGQQVTLSCSPISGHRSVSWYQQTPGQGLQFLFEYFSETQRNKGNFPGRFSGRQFSNSRSEMNVSTLELGDSALYLCASSSRDTEDSIYFGEGSWLTVV.

The chain employs TRBV7-9 and TRBJ1-2; 10 bases are a match to TRBD1. CDR1 is SEHNR and CDR2 is FQNEAQ in the germline V gene (reference sequence). Germline trimming cut 7 bases from V and 4 bases from J; bases unmatched to any gene: 15. The CDR3 is 17 amino acids. The CDR3 region has the DNA TGTGCCAGCACCCTGGGGGACAGGGGAGCGCTTGGCTATGGCTACACCTTC. This encodes CASTLGDRGALGYGYTF.

The gene calls are TRBV12-3 or TRBV12-4 and TRBJ1-5, with a tentative D call TRBD1 (5 bases). V was cut by 3 bases and J by 8 bases, with 11 bases left in between. This CDR3 region has 13 residues. The CDR3 region is CASSFDPGEPQHF. The CDR3 nucleotides read TGTGCCAGCAGTTTCGACCCGGGGGAGCCCCAGCATTTT.

This CDR3 reads CASSPGLAAAYEQYF. The CDR3 DNA sequence: TGTGCCAGCAGTCCGGGACTAGCGGCCGCCTACGAGCAGTACTTC. This sequence joins TRBV28 and TRBJ2-7, with TRBD2 matching 11 bases. Germline trimming cut 5 bases from V and 2 bases from J; bases unmatched to any gene: 5. CDR3 length equals 15 residues. Germline V gene data show CDR1 as MDHEN and CDR2 as SYDVKM.

The gene calls are TRBV7-6 and TRBJ2-1; 13 positions agree with TRBD2. CDR1 is SGHVS, CDR2 FNYEAQ, per germline. After removal of 9 bases from V and 7 bases from J, the junction contained 12 bases not matched to a gene. There are 16 residues in the CDR3. This CDR3 reads CASSLRTSGSGNEQFF. In DNA form, the CDR3 reads TGTGCCAGTTCACTCAGGACTAGCGGGAGTGGGAATGAGCAGTTCTTC. Complete variable domain (other parts from reference TRBV7-6 and TRBJ2-1): GAGVSQSPRYKVTKRGQDVALRCDPISGHVSLYWYRQALGQGPEFLTYFNYEAQQDKSGLPNDRFSAERPEGSISTLTIQRTEQRDSAMYRCASSLRTSGSGNEQFFGPGTRLTVL.

This chain links TRBV28 with TRBJ1-1; 11 nucleotides agree with TRBD1. Trimming removed 4 bases from V and 6 bases from J; junction bases left unmatched: 4. Germline CDR1 reads MDHEN; CDR2 reads SYDVKM. The CDR3 sequence is 14 residues long. In DNA form, the CDR3 reads TGTGCCAGCAGTTCAGGACAGGGGGCGGCTGAAGCTTTCTTT. It yields the protein CASSSGQGAAEAFF. The variable domain in full, with the rest retrieved from reference TRBV28 and TRBJ1-1, is DVKVTQSSRYLVKRTGEKVFLECVQDMDHENMFWYRQDPGLGLRLIYFSYDVKMKEKGDIPEGYSVSREKKERFSLILESASTNQTSMYLCASSSGQGAAEAFFGQGTRLTVV.

V is TRBV5-6 and J is TRBJ2-5; tentatively, D is TRBD1 (6 bases). Germline assignment: CDR1 SGHDT and CDR2 YYEEEE. V lost 4 bases, J lost 7 bases, and 17 bases lay in between. The CDR3 consists of 14 residues. CDR3 bases: TGTGCCAGCAGCCCCGGACAGAACCTGGGGACCCAGTACTTC. Translating it yields CASSPGQNLGTQYF. The whole variable domain, remainder taken from reference TRBV5-6 and TRBJ2-5, is DAGVTQSPTHLIKTRGQQVTLRCSPKSGHDTVSWYQQALGQGPQFIFQYYEEEERQRGNFPDRFSGHQFPNYSSELNVNALLLGDSALYLCASSPGQNLGTQYFGPGTRLLVL.

V is TRBV3-1 (or the pseudogene TRBV3-2) and J is TRBJ1-1; a possible D gene is TRBD1 (6 bases). From germline, CDR1 is LGHDT and CDR2 YNNKEL (reference sequence). Deletions cut 1 base from V and 5 bases from J, with 14 bases between. The CDR3 runs 15 residues. This chain's CDR3 is CASSQALTGRTEAFF. In DNA, the CDR3 is TGTGCCAGCAGCCAAGCCCTCACAGGGCGGACTGAAGCTTTCTTT.

V and J are TRBV20-1 and TRBJ2-3; 10 bases align to TRBD2. The CDR3 runs 15 residues. The germline CDR1 and CDR2 sequences are DFQATT and SNEGSKA (reference sequence). The J segment lost 4 bases and the V segment lost 3 bases, leaving 7 bases of the junction unmatched. The CDR3 nucleotides read TGCAGTGCTAGTTTACCTAGCGGGAGTTCAGATACGCAGTATTTT. Amino acid sequence: CSASLPSGSSDTQYF.

The chain couples TRBV6-5 to TRBJ2-2; D unresolved. In germline, CDR1 is MNHEY, CDR2 SVGAGI. V was trimmed by 7 bases and J by 6 bases, leaving 15 bases between them. The CDR3 totals 14 residues. The CDR3 nucleotides are TGTGCCAGCACCCAGTCCAGCGTGGCCGGGGAGCTGTTTTTT. It specifies CASTQSSVAGELFF.

The rearrangement joins TRBV12-5 to TRBJ2-1; no firm D call. The CDR3 contains 12 residues. Deletions cut 1 base from V and 12 bases from J, with 10 bases between. Germline V gene lookup returns CDR1 LGHNT and CDR2 FRNRAP. The CDR3: CASGLGFPGQFF. CDR3 nucleotide sequence: TGTGCTAGTGGTTTGGGATTCCCCGGGCAGTTCTTC.

In DNA form, the CDR3 reads TGTGCCAGCAGCTTGAAACTAGCGGGAGTTGGCATTCAGTACTTC. This encodes CASSLKLAGVGIQYF. The chain recombines TRBV5-6 with TRBJ2-4, with 11 bases fitting TRBD2. V was pared by 1 base and J by 9 bases, with 6 bases of the junction left unmatched. Looked up from germline, CDR1 is SGHDT and CDR2 is YYEEEE. The CDR3 consists of 15 residues.

The chain links TRBV19 to TRBJ1-2; 8 bases agree with TRBD1. CDR3 length: 14 amino acids. The V gene end was trimmed by 5 bases and the J gene end by 7 bases; junction bases not matched to a gene: 9. CDR1 is LNHDA and CDR2 is SQIVND in the germline V gene (reference sequence). As DNA, the CDR3 is TGTGCCAGTAGTGCTCAGGGGGCGCCTGGTGGCTACACCTTC. This gives the protein CASSAQGAPGGYTF.

The V call is TRBV2, the J call TRBJ1-2; 7 positions agree with TRBD1. The junction had 4 bases not matched to a gene; V was cut back by 4 bases and J by 5 bases. From germline, CDR1 is SNHLY and CDR2 FYNNEI. The CDR3 is made up of 13 amino acids. CDR3 nucleotide sequence: TGTGCCAGCAGTGGCGGCAGGGGGTATGGCTACACCTTC. Translated: CASSGGRGYGYTF.

This sequence joins TRBV5-1 and TRBJ2-4; D is uncertain. Per the germline V gene, CDR1 is SGHRS and CDR2 is YFSETQ. The CDR3 is 17 amino acids. Between the trimmed V and J ends, which lost 4 bases and 3 bases, there was a span of 20 bases. CDR3 loop: CASSPIVYSVGKNIQYF. CDR3 DNA sequence: TGCGCCAGCAGCCCTATAGTCTACTCGGTCGGCAAAAACATTCAGTACTTC.

The rearrangement joins TRBV10-3 to TRBJ2-7, with 7 bases identical to TRBD1. The V gene's germline CDR1 is ENHRY and CDR2 SYGVKD. V trimming: 1 base; J trimming: 2 bases; junction bases outside the gene matches: 8. The CDR3 sequence is 16 residues long. The CDR3 DNA reads as TGTGCCATCAGTGAGTTTCTCCGGGACAGTACCTACGAGCAGTACTTC. Residues: CAISEFLRDSTYEQYF.